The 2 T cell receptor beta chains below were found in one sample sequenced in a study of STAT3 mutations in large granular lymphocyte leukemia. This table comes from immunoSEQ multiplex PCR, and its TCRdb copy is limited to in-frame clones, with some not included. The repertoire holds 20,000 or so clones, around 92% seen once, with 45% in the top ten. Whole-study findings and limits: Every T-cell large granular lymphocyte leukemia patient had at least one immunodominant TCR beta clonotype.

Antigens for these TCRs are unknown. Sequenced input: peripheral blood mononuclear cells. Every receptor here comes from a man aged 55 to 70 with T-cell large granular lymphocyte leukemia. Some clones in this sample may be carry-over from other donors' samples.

The CDR3 DNA reads TGTGCCAGCAGCTCACACAGGGGAAAGAATGAAAAACTGTTTTTT. The encoded protein is CASSSHRGKNEKLFF. The chain uses TRBV7-2 and TRBJ1-4, with 7 bases identical to TRBD1. CDR3 length equals 15 residues. Germline V gene lookup returns CDR1 SGHTA and CDR2 FQGNSA. With V trimmed by 4 bases and J by 5 bases, 7 bases remained unmatched.

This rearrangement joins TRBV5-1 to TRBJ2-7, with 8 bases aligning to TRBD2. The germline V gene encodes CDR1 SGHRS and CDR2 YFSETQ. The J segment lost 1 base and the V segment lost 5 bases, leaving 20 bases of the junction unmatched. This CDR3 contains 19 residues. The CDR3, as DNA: TGCGCCAGCAGTCTGGAGGCGACCGGTGGACTAGCCGGATCCTACGAGCAGTACTTC. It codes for CASSLEATGGLAGSYEQYF.